These 32 T cell receptor beta chains came from one sample sequenced in a study of tumor-infiltrating lymphocytes in primary liver carcinoma (dated by TCRdb to about 2017). Blood RNA was extracted from unsorted whole blood using TRIzol reagent, and germline DNA was obtained with the DNeasy Blood & Tissue kit. The instrument was an Illumina HiSeq 2500. Starting from about 500 ng total RNA, TCRbeta-specific cDNA was produced by reverse transcription with a constant-region primer and ProtoScript II reverse transcriptase. Three nested multiplex PCR rounds, following a slightly modified ARM-PCR procedure, were used to build the TCRbeta libraries. Each of the first two PCR rounds ran for about 10 cycles using multiplex TRBV1-TRBV30 forward primers together with a Cbeta reverse primer. TCRdb applied fastp at Q25 and MiXCR to the public reads, then kept only in-frame beta chains. For every CDR3 protein sequence, its rows merge into one entry that carries the most common genes and DNA. A total of some 320,000 distinct CDR3 sequences appear in this sample, approximately 60% of them only once. The ten largest clonotypes hold roughly 9% of the sample.

The sequenced sample consisted of peripheral blood. The receptors shown here come from a man aged 40-55 years with primary liver carcinoma and hepatitis B virus infection.

On this clonotype: A much larger clonotype is one base distant, so this may be a read error. The rearrangement links TRBV29-1 to TRBJ2-1, with D perhaps TRBD1 or TRBD2 (5 bases each). Germline lookup yields CDR1 SQVTM and CDR2 ANQGSEA. With 8 bases removed from V and 5 bases from J, the gap between germline ends came to 16 bases. This CDR3 has 13 amino acids. CDR3 in amino acids: CSSSGQGDNEQFF. The CDR3, as DNA: TGCAGCTCCTCGGGGCAGGGAGACAATGAGCAGTTCTTC.

A word on this clonotype: A read error may explain this, as a much larger clone is one base away. The rearrangement joins TRBV4-3 to TRBJ2-7; D not certain. The CDR3 is 14 amino acids. Germline V lookup: CDR1 LGHNA, CDR2 YSLEER. This CDR3 reads CASSSALRSFEQYF. DNA of the CDR3: TGCGCCAGCAGTTCAGCCCTGCGCTCCTTCGAGCAGTACTTC.

Notes on this clonotype: The conserved phenylalanine or tryptophan is not found at the CDR3 terminus, so this likely reflects a read error. The chain employs TRBV29-1 and TRBJ2-5; possibly TRBD1 for D (6 bases). Germline V gene data show CDR1 as SQVTM and CDR2 as ANQGSEA. The CDR3 is 13 amino acids. The CDR3 DNA follows: TGCAACGTTGATCCGGCAGGGGAAGAGACCCAGTACTCC. Translating it yields CNVDPAGEETQYS.

This clonotype was counted many times. The J gene is TRBJ2-3, the V gene TRBV11-2; D might be TRBD2 (5 bases). The germline V gene encodes CDR1 SGHAT and CDR2 FQNNGV. Trimming stripped 3 bases from V and 0 bases from J, with 7 bases between. The CDR3 is made up of 14 amino acids. CDR3 sequence reads: CASSFSASTDTQYF. CDR3 nucleotide sequence: TGTGCCAGCAGCTTTAGCGCAAGCACAGATACGCAGTATTTT.

The chain is built from TRBV5-4 and TRBJ2-5; D may be TRBD1 (5 bases). The CDR3 extends over 13 amino acids. The V gene's germline CDR1 is SGHNT and CDR2 YYREEE (reference sequence). V was cut by 4 bases and J by 0 bases, with 7 bases left in between. CDR3 bases: TGTGCCAGCAGCCTCAGGGACCAAGAGACCCAGTACTTC. It yields the protein CASSLRDQETQYF.

V gene TRBV6-1 combines with J gene TRBJ1-2; the D gene is possibly TRBD1 (6 bases). The CDR3 length is 11 residues. Germline lookup yields CDR1 MNHNS and CDR2 SASEGT. Trimming stripped 5 bases from V and 10 bases from J, with 11 bases between. The CDR3 DNA reads TGTGCCAGCAGTACGGCAGGGGACTACACCTTC. It yields the protein CASSTAGDYTF.

The table lists this clonotype with many counts. The rearrangement uses TRBV6-5 and TRBJ2-1, with a tentative D call TRBD2 (5 bases). Germline CDR1 and CDR2: MNHEY and SVGAGI. The CDR3 covers 14 residues. V gave up 5 bases and J gave up 6 bases, with 14 bases separating them. CDR3 DNA: TGTGCCAGCAGTACAAAGCTAGCCTCCAATGAGCAGTTCTTC. It codes for CASSTKLASNEQFF.

Worth noting for this clonotype: A read error may explain this, as a much larger clone is one base away. The chain recombines TRBV6-5 with TRBJ2-5, with 7 bases lining up with TRBD2. V shed 11 bases, J shed 4 bases, and the junction held 19 bases outside the gene matches. The germline gives CDR1 MNHEY, CDR2 SVGAGI. The CDR3 loop spans 16 amino acids. The CDR3 sequence: CAPANGAGGRSETQYF. The CDR3, as DNA: TGTGCCCCCGCGAATGGTGCGGGCGGGAGATCAGAGACCCAGTACTTC.

The chain couples TRBV11-1 to TRBJ2-1, with 11 bases identical to TRBD2. Germline V lookup: CDR1 SGHAT, CDR2 FQDESV (reference sequence). V lost 9 bases to trimming and J lost 8 bases; unmatched junction nucleotides: 12. CDR3 length equals 15 residues. The CDR3 spells CASSHSGRADDEQFF. CDR3 nucleotides: TGTGCCAGTAGCCATAGCGGGAGGGCCGACGATGAGCAGTTCTTC.

As for this clonotype: A much larger clone differs by one base, so this may be a read error. The V call is TRBV12-3 or TRBV12-4, the J call TRBJ2-1, with D unclear. This CDR3 spans 12 amino acids. The CDR3: CASSRPYNEHFF. The CDR3 DNA is TGTGCCAGCAGCCGCCCCTACAATGAGCATTTCTTC.

The chain couples TRBV2 to TRBJ2-7; D might be TRBD2 (7 bases). Germline V gene data show CDR1 as SNHLY and CDR2 as FYNNEI. Between the trimmed V and J ends, which lost 2 bases and 2 bases, there was a span of 16 bases. The length of the CDR3 is 16 residues. CDR3 sequence reads: CASSELAGEGTYEQYF. The DNA of the CDR3 is TGTGCCAGCAGTGAACTGGCAGGGGAGGGGACCTACGAGCAGTACTTC.

The chain has TRBV29-1 and TRBJ2-6; 7 bases fit TRBD1. Trimming took 6 bases from V and 13 from J; bases not matched to a gene: 15. Germline V gene sequence: CDR1 SQVTM, CDR2 ANQGSEA. This CDR3 is built from 14 residues. DNA of the CDR3: TGCAGCGTAAATACAGGGGCTGGGGCCGAGGTCCTGACTTTC. It encodes CSVNTGAGAEVLTF.

Notes on this clonotype: This may stem from a read error, because a much larger clone lies one nucleotide away. The V call is TRBV7-9, the J call TRBJ2-2; 15 positions agree with TRBD2. Germline V gives CDR1 SEHNR, CDR2 FQNEAQ (reference sequence). CDR3 length: 16 amino acids. The V and J ends lost 5 bases and 5 bases, in that order; junction bases with no gene match: 3. The CDR3 DNA sequence: TGTGCCAGCAGCCATGGGACTAGCGGGAGGACCGGGGAGCTGTTTTTT. Encoded protein: CASSHGTSGRTGELFF.

For this clonotype: A much bigger clone sits one base away, suggesting this may be a read error. This CDR3 reads CASSSTRSGSSYEQYF. The CDR3 nucleotides read TGTGCCAGCAGCTCCACACGTAGCGGGAGCTCCTACGAGCAGTACTTC. The chain combines TRBV7-8 with TRBJ2-7; 9 bases line up with TRBD2. V gave up 4 bases and J gave up 0 bases; unmatched junction bases: 7. Looked up from germline, CDR1 is SGHVS and CDR2 is FQNEAQ. CDR3 length: 16 residues.

Regarding this clonotype: This sequence may be a read error, since a much larger clone differs from it by one base. This chain links TRBV5-5 with TRBJ2-3; 10 nucleotides line up with TRBD2. The CDR3 length is 16 residues. V was clipped by 3 bases and J by 5 bases; unmatched bases: 9. Germline V gene lookup returns CDR1 SGHKS and CDR2 YYEKEE (reference sequence). CDR3 loop: CASSSGLAPRIDTQYF. CDR3 nucleotides: TGTGCCAGCAGCTCGGGACTAGCGCCTCGCATAGATACGCAGTATTTT.

V gene TRBV9 combines with J gene TRBJ2-2; the D is unclear. The CDR3 length is 15 residues. V lost 3 bases, J lost 0 bases, and 9 bases lay in between. Germline V gene lookup returns CDR1 SGDLS and CDR2 YYNGEE. This CDR3 is CASSGGPANTGELFF. In DNA form, the CDR3 reads TGTGCCAGCAGCGGAGGACCGGCGAACACCGGGGAGCTGTTTTTT. The full variable domain, completed using reference TRBV9 and TRBJ2-2, is DSGVTQTPKHLITATGQRVTLRCSPRSGDLSVYWYQQSLDQGLQFLIQYYNGEERAKGNILERFSAQQFPDLHSELNLSSLELGDSALYFCASSGGPANTGELFFGEGSRLTVL.

Comments on this clonotype: This is likely a read error, given that the CDR3 carries no conserved phenylalanine or tryptophan at its end. V usage is TRBV12-3 or TRBV12-4 and J usage is TRBJ2-3, with TRBD1 matching over 10 bases. CDR3 length: 14 residues. Here the CDR3 reads CVSSLGQGMDTQYS. The DNA for the CDR3 is TGTGTCAGCAGCTTGGGACAGGGGATGGATACGCAGTATTCT.

This rearrangement joins TRBV6-1 to TRBJ2-7; the D call may be TRBD1 or TRBD2 (7 bases each). The germline V and J ends were trimmed by 11 bases and 6 bases, with 17 bases remaining between them. The CDR3 loop spans 12 amino acids. The V gene's germline CDR1 is MNHNS and CDR2 SASEGT. Written as DNA, the CDR3 is TGTGCCGGCACCAGGGGGGGGTCCGAGCAGTACTTC. It translates to CAGTRGGSEQYF.

Points on this clonotype: A clone one base away is much larger, so this may be a read error. The chain has TRBV6-5 and TRBJ1-3; 7 positions agree with TRBD1. Germline trimming cut 4 bases from V and 2 bases from J; bases unmatched to any gene: 8. The CDR3 loop spans 16 amino acids. The germline V gene encodes CDR1 MNHEY and CDR2 SVGAGI. This CDR3 reads CASSSTGATAGNTIYF. The CDR3 nucleotides read TGTGCCAGCAGTTCCACAGGGGCGACGGCTGGAAACACCATATATTTT.

This clonotype was detected a few times. This sequence joins TRBV28 and TRBJ2-3, with TRBD2 matching over 8 bases. Germline assignment: CDR1 MDHEN and CDR2 SYDVKM. V gave up 4 bases and J gave up 8 bases; unmatched junction bases: 14. This CDR3 spans 16 amino acids. Written as DNA, the CDR3 is TGTGCCAGCAGTTCCCGGCTAGCGGGTCTTCTAGTTACGCAGTATTTT. Its translation is CASSSRLAGLLVTQYF.

V gene TRBV6-6 combines with J gene TRBJ2-1, with TRBD2 matching 11 bases. Germline V lookup: CDR1 MNHNY, CDR2 SVGAGI (reference sequence). The CDR3 contains 14 residues. The junction had 10 bases not matched to a gene; V was cut back by 10 bases and J by 8 bases. The CDR3: CANKQTSGIYEQFF. In DNA form, the CDR3 reads TGTGCCAACAAGCAGACTAGCGGGATTTATGAGCAGTTCTTC.

Concerning this clonotype itself: A read error is possible here, since a much larger clone lies one base away. The chain has TRBV14 and TRBJ2-3; no firm D call. Trimming shortened V by 0 bases and J by 3 bases, and 10 bases separated the two germline ends. The CDR3 extends over 15 amino acids. Germline CDR1 and CDR2: SGHDN and FVKESK. The CDR3 sequence: CASSQDRSPTDTQYF. The CDR3 coding sequence is TGTGCCAGCAGCCAAGATCGCTCCCCGACAGATACGCAGTATTTT.

This clonotype has at least ten counts. The chain couples TRBV6-2 or TRBV6-3 to TRBJ1-3; D gene uncertain. V lost 2 bases, J lost 1 base, and 6 bases lay in between. Germline V gene sequence: CDR1 MNHEY, CDR2 SVGEGT. The CDR3 runs 14 residues. The DNA for the CDR3 is TGTGCCAGCAGTTACGGAGAATCTGGAAACACCATATATTTT. It encodes CASSYGESGNTIYF.

To note about this clonotype: One base away lies a much larger clone, so this may be a sequencing read error. This is likely a read error, given that the CDR3 carries no conserved phenylalanine or tryptophan at its end. J is TRBJ2-2 and V is TRBV10-3; the match to TRBD2 covers 13 bases. The CDR3 covers 17 residues. The germline V gene encodes CDR1 ENHRY and CDR2 SYGVKD. This CDR3 reads CAISETGTSGTTWELFY. The CDR3 DNA sequence: TGTGCCATCAGTGAGACCGGGACTAGCGGGACCACCTGGGAGCTGTTTTAT.

Worth noting for this clonotype: As the CDR3 is not closed by the conserved phenylalanine or tryptophan, this likely results from a read error. V usage is TRBV11-2 and J usage is TRBJ2-7; 8 nucleotides align to TRBD1. This CDR3 spans 15 amino acids. The V and J ends lost 5 bases and 0 bases, in that order; junction bases with no gene match: 6. CDR1 is SGHAT, CDR2 FQNNGV, per germline. CDR3 amino acids: CASSLWTGPSYEQYL. Here the CDR3 DNA reads TGTGCCAGCAGCCTGTGGACAGGGCCCTCCTACGAGCAGTACTTA.

At least ten counts were recorded for this clonotype. The V gene is TRBV4-3, the J gene TRBJ2-1, with a possible D match to TRBD1 (6 bases). V was cut by 0 bases and J by 1 base, with 10 bases left in between. CDR3 length: 16 amino acids. Germline assignment: CDR1 LGHNA and CDR2 YSLEER. CDR3 bases: TGCGCCAGCAGCCAAGATTCACAGGGTTCCTACAATGAGCAGTTCTTC. This gives the protein CASSQDSQGSYNEQFF.

This clonotype has a count of ten or more. The chain uses TRBV24-1 and TRBJ2-1, with 11 bases aligning to TRBD1. The V gene end was trimmed by 4 bases and the J gene end by 4 bases; junction bases not matched to a gene: 8. Germline assignment: CDR1 KGHDR and CDR2 SFDVKD. There are 17 residues in the CDR3. CDR3: CATSDPSGTGGYNEQFF. In nucleotides, the CDR3 is TGTGCCACCAGTGACCCCTCCGGGACAGGGGGTTACAATGAGCAGTTCTTC.

Here the CDR3 DNA reads TGTGCCAGCACCCGGGACAGTGGATTCGTGAACACTGAAGCTTTCTTT. Its translation is CASTRDSGFVNTEAFF. This chain connects TRBV7-8 to TRBJ1-1; 7 bases agree with TRBD1. V shed 7 bases and J 0 bases; nucleotides not matched to a gene: 11. Germline CDR1 is SGHVS and CDR2 is FQNEAQ. This CDR3 is built from 16 residues.

Concerning this clonotype itself: Given a much more abundant clone one base away, this may be a read error. The final CDR3 position lacks the conserved phenylalanine or tryptophan, pointing to a likely read error. The J gene is TRBJ1-6, the V gene TRBV6-6; no clear D gene. Trimming cost V 0 bases and J 10 bases, with 10 bases left between them. The CDR3 consists of 14 residues. Germline V CDR1 and CDR2: MNHNY, SVGAGI (reference sequence). The chain's CDR3 is CASSYSAGSSPLHL. CDR3 nucleotide sequence: TGTGCCAGCAGTTACTCGGCAGGATCCTCACCCCTCCACTTA.

The chain has TRBV11-2 and TRBJ2-1, with D tentatively TRBD1 or TRBD2 (5 bases each). Germline V gene lookup returns CDR1 SGHAT and CDR2 FQNNGV. CDR3 length: 14 residues. This CDR3 reads CVNSLEGLYNEQFF. The CDR3 DNA sequence: TGTGTCAACAGCTTAGAGGGGCTCTACAATGAGCAGTTCTTC.

Details on this clonotype: The conserved final phenylalanine or tryptophan is absent from the CDR3, which likely points to a read error. The V gene is TRBV29-1, the J gene TRBJ2-3; D is possibly TRBD1 (5 bases). From germline, CDR1 is SQVTM and CDR2 ANQGSEA. Trimming took off 7 bases at V and 6 bases at J, with 17 bases between the two ends. This CDR3 spans 13 amino acids. CDR3 region: CSASQGAHDTQYL. In DNA, the CDR3 is TGCAGCGCTTCTCAGGGTGCGCACGATACGCAGTATCTT.

V and J are TRBV7-2 and TRBJ2-7, with 7 bases fitting TRBD2. J gave up 7 bases and V 2 bases, and 5 bases lay outside the gene matches. There are 13 residues in the CDR3. The V gene's germline CDR1 is SGHTA and CDR2 FQGNSA. CDR3 in amino acids: CASSLRAGDEQYF. The CDR3 DNA is TGTGCCAGCAGCTTAAGGGCGGGAGATGAGCAGTACTTC.